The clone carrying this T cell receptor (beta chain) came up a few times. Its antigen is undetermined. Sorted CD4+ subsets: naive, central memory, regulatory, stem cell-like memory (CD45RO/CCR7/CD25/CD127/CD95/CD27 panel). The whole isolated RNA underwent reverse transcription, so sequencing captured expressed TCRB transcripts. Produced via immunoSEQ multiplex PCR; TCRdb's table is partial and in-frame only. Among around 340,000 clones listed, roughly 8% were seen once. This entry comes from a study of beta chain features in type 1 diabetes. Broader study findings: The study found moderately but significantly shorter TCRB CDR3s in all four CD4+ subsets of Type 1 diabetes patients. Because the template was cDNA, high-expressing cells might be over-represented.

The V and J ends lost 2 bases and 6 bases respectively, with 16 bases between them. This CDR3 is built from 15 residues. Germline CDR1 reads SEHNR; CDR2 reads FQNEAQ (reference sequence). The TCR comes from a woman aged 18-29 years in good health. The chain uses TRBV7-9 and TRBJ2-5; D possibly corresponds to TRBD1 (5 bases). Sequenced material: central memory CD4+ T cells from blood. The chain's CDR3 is CASSLTGGRSKTQYF. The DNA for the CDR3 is TGTGCCAGCAGCTTAACAGGTGGTCGGTCGAAGACCCAGTACTTC.